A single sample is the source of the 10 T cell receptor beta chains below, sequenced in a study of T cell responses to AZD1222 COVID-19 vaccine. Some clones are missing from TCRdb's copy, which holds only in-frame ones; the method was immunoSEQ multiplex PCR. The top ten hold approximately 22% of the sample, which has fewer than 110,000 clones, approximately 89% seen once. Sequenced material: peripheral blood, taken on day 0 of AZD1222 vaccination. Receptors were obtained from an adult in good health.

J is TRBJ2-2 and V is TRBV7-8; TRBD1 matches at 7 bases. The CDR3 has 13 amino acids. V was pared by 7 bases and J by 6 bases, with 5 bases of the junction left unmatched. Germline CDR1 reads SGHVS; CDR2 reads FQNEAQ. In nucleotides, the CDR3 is TGTGCCAGCACGACAGGGTGGGCCGGGGAGCTGTTTTTT. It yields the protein CASTTGWAGELFF.

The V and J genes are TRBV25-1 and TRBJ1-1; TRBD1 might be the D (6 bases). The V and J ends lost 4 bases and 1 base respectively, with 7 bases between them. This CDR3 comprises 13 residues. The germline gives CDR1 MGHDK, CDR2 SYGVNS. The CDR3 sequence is CASSATGNTEAFF. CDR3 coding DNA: TGTGCCAGCAGTGCGACAGGGAACACTGAAGCTTTCTTT.

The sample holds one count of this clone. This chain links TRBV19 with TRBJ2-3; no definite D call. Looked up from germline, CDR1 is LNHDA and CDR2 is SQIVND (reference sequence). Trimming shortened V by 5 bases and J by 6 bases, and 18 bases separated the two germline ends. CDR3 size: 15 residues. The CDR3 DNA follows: TGTGCCAGTAGTCCCCCGTGGGCTAGTGAGGATACGCAGTATTTT. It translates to CASSPPWASEDTQYF.

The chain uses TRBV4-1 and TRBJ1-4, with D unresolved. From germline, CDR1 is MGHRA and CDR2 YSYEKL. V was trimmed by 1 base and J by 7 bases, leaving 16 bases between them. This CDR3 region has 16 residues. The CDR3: CASSQGVREGLEKLFF. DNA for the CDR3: TGCGCCAGCAGCCAAGGGGTGAGGGAAGGGCTTGAAAAACTGTTTTTT.

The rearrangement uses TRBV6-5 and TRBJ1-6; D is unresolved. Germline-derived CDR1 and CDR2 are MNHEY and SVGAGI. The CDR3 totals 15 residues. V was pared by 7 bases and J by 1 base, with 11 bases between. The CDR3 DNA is TGTGCCAGCACACCTTCCGGGTCCTATAATTCACCCCTCCACTTT. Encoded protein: CASTPSGSYNSPLHF.

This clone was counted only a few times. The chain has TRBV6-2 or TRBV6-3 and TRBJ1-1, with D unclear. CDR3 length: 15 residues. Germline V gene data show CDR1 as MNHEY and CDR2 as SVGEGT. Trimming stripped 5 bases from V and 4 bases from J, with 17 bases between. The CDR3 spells CASSPAGRRATEAFF. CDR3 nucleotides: TGTGCCAGCAGTCCGGCGGGCAGGAGGGCCACTGAAGCTTTCTTT.

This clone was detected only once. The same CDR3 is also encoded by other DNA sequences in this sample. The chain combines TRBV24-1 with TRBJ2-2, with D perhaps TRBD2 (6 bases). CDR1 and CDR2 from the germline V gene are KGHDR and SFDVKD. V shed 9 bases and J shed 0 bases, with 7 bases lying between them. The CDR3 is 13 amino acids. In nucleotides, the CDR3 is TGTGCCACCGGGACTGCGAACACCGGGGAGCTGTTTTTT. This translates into CATGTANTGELFF.

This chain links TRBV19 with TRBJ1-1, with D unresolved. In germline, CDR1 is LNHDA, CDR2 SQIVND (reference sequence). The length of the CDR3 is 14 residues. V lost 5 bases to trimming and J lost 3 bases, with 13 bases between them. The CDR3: CASSEPPPHTEAFF. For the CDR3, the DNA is TGTGCCAGTAGTGAACCTCCACCACACACTGAAGCTTTCTTT.

The CDR3 is CASTKTGGYDNEQFF. DNA of the CDR3: TGTGCCAGCACCAAAACGGGGGGCTACGACAATGAGCAGTTCTTC. The chain employs TRBV7-9 and TRBJ2-1; the D gene is possibly TRBD2 (7 bases). This CDR3 contains 15 residues. V lost 7 bases and J lost 5, with 18 bases in between. The germline V gene has CDR1 SEHNR and CDR2 FQNEAQ (reference sequence).

CDR3: CAWRQGLNTGELFF. CDR3 nucleotides: TGTGCCTGGAGGCAGGGGCTAAACACCGGGGAGCTGTTTTTT. The chain combines TRBV30 with TRBJ2-2; maybe TRBD1 (6 bases). The CDR3 is 14 amino acids. Germline CDR1 GTSNPN, CDR2 SVGIG (reference sequence). Between the trimmed V and J ends, which lost 3 bases and 2 bases, there was a span of 10 bases.